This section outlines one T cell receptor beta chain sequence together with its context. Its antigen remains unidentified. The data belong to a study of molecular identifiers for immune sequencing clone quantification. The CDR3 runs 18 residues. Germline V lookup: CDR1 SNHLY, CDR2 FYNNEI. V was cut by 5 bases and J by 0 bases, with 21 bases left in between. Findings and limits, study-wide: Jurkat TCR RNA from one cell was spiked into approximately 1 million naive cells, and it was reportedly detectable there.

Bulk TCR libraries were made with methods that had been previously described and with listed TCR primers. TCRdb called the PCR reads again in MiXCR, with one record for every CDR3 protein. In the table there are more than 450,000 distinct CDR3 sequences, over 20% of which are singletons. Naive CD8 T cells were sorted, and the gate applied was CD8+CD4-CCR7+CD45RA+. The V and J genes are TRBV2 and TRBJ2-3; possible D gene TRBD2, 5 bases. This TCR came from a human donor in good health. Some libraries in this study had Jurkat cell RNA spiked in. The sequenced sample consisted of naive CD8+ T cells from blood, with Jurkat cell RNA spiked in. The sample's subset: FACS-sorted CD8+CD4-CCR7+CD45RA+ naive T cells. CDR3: CASSLHTILDASTDTQYF. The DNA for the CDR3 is TGTGCCAGCAGTCTACACACGATACTAGACGCCAGCACAGATACGCAGTATTTT.